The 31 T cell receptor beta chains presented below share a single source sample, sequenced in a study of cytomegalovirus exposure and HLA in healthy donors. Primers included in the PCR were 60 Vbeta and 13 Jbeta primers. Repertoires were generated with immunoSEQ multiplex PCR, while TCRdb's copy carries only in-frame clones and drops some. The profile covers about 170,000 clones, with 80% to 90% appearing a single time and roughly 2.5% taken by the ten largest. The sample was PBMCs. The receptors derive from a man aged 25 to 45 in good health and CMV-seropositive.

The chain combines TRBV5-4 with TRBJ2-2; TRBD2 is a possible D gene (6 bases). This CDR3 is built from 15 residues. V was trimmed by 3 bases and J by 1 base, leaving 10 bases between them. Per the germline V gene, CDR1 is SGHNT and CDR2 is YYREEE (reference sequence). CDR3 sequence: CASSSGTLNTGELFF. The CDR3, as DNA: TGTGCCAGCAGCTCCGGGACTTTGAACACCGGGGAGCTGTTTTTT.

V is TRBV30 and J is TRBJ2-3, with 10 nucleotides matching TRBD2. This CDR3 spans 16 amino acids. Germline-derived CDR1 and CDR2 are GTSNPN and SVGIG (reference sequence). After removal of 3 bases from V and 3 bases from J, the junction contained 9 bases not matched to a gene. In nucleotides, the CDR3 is TGTGCCTGGAGCAGGACTAGCGGTGGGGGGACAGATACGCAGTATTTT. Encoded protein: CAWSRTSGGGTDTQYF.

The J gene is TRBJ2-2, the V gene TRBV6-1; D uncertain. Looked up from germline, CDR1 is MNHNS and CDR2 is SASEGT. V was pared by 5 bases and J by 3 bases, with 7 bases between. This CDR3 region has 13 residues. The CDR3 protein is CASSNRDTGELFF. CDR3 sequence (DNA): TGTGCCAGCAGTAACAGAGACACCGGGGAGCTGTTTTTT.

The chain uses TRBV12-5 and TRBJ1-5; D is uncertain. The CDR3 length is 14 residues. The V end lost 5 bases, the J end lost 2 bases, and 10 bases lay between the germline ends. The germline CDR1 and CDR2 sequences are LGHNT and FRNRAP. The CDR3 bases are TGTGCTAGTGGTCCCTACGGGGGCAATCAGCCCCAGCATTTT. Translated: CASGPYGGNQPQHF.

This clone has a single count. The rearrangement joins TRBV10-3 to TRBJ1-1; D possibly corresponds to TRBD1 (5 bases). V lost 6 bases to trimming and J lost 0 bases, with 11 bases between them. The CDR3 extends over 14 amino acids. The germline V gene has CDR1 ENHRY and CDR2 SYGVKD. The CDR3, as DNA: TGTGCCATCAGGGGACTGGGAGTGAACACTGAAGCTTTCTTT. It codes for CAIRGLGVNTEAFF.

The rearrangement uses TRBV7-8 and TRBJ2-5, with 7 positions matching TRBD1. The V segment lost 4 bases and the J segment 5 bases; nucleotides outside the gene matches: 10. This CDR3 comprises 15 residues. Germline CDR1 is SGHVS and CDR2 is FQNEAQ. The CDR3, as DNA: TGTGCCAGCAGCTCAGAGACAGGGATCGGCGAGACCCAGTACTTC. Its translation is CASSSETGIGETQYF.

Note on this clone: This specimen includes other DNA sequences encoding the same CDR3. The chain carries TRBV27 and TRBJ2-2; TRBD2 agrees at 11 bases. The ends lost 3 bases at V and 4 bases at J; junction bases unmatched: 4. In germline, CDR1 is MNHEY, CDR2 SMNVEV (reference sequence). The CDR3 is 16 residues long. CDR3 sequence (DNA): TGTGCCAGCAGTTTTAGCGGGAGGGCCCTCACCGGGGAGCTGTTTTTT. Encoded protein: CASSFSGRALTGELFF.

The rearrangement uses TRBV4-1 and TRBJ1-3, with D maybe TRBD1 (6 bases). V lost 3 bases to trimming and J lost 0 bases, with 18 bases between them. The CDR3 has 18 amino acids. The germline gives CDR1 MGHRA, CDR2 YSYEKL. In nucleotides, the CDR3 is TGCGCCAGCAGCCAGGGCAGGGCAGGGGTTGGCTCTGGAAACACCATATATTTT. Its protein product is CASSQGRAGVGSGNTIYF.

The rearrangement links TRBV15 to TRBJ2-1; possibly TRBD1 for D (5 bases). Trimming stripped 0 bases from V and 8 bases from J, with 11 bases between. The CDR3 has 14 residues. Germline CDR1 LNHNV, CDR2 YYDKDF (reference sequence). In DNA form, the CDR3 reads TGTGCCACCAGCAGAGATCCTCAGGGTCATGAGCAGTTCTTC. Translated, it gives CATSRDPQGHEQFF.

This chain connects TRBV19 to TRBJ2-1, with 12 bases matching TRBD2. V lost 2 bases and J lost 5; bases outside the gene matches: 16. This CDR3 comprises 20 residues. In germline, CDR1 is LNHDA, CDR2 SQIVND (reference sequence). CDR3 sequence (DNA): TGTGCCAGTAGTATACAGAGCACTAGCGGGAGGCCTGGGGCCAACAATGAGCAGTTCTTC. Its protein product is CASSIQSTSGRPGANNEQFF.

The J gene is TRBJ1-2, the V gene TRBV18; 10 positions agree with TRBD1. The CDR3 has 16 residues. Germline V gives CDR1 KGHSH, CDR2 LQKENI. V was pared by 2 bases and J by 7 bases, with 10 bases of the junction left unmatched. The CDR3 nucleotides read TGTGCCAGCTCACCAGGGGACAGGGGACTGATTACTGGCTACACCTTC. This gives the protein CASSPGDRGLITGYTF.

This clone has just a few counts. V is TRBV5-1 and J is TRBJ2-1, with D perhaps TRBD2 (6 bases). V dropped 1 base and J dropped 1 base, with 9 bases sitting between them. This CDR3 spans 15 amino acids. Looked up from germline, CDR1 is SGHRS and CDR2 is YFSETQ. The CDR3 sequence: CASSLPGGSYNEQFF. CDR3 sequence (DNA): TGCGCCAGCAGCTTGCCCGGGGGTTCCTACAATGAGCAGTTCTTC.

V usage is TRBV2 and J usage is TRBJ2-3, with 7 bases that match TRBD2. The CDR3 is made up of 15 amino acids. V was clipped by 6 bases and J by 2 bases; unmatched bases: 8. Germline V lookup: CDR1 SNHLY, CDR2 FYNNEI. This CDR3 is CASSGTGTNTDTQYF. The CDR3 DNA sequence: TGTGCCAGCAGCGGAACCGGGACTAACACAGATACGCAGTATTTT.

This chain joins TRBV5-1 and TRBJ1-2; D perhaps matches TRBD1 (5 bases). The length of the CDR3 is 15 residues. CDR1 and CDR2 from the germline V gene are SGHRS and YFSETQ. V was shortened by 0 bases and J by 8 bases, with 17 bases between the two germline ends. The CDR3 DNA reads TGCGCCAGCAGCTTGGACGCGTCGCAGGGTTACGGCTACACCTTC. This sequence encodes CASSLDASQGYGYTF.

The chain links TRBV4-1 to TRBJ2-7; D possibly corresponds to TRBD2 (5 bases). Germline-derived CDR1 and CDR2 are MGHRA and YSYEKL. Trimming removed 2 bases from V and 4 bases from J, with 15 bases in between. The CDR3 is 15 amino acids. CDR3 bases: TGCGCCAGCAGCCAAAAACCTGGACGGACTTACGAGCAGTACTTC. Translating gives CASSQKPGRTYEQYF.

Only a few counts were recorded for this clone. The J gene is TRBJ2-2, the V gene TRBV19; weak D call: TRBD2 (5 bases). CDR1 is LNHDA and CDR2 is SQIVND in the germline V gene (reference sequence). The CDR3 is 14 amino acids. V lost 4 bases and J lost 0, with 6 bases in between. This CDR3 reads CASSTGTNTGELFF. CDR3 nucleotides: TGTGCCAGTAGTACGGGAACGAACACCGGGGAGCTGTTTTTT.

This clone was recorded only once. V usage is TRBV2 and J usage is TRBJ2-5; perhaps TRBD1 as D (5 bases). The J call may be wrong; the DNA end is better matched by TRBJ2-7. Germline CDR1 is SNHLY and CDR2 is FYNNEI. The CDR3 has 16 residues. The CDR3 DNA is TGTGCCAGCAGAGGGGATCATATCTCCGACTCCTACGAGCAGTACTTC. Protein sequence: CASRGDHISDSYEQYF.

The CDR3 region has the DNA TGTGCCAGCACCTATACCGGGACAGGGACGAACACCGGGGAGCTGTTTTTT. Protein sequence: CASTYTGTGTNTGELFF. The chain has TRBV28 and TRBJ2-2, with TRBD1 matching over 9 bases. The germline gives CDR1 MDHEN, CDR2 SYDVKM. CDR3 size: 17 residues. V lost 7 bases, J lost 0 bases, and 9 bases stayed unmatched.

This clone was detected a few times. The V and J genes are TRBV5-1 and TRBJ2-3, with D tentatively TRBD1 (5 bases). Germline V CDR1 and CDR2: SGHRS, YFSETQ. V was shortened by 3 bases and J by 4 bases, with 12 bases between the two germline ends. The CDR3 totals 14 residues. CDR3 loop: CASSSQGTADTQYF. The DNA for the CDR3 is TGCGCCAGCAGCTCTCAGGGAACAGCAGATACGCAGTATTTT.

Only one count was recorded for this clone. CDR3 loop: CASSRGGGTHNEQFF. CDR3 nucleotides: TGCGCCAGCAGCCGGGGGGGAGGGACTCACAATGAGCAGTTCTTC. The rearrangement uses TRBV4-1 and TRBJ2-1, with TRBD2 identical over 7 bases. Germline trimming cut 4 bases from V and 5 bases from J; bases unmatched to any gene: 8. This CDR3 is 15 amino acids long. Germline-derived CDR1 and CDR2 are MGHRA and YSYEKL.

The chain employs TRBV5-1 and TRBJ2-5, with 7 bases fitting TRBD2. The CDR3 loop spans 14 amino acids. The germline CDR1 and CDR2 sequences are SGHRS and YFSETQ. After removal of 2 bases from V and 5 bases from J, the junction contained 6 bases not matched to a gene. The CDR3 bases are TGCGCCAGCAGCTTTACTAGCGTGCTGGAGACCCAGTACTTC. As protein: CASSFTSVLETQYF. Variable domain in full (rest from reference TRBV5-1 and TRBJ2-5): KAGVTQTPRYLIKTRGQQVTLSCSPISGHRSVSWYQQTPGQGLQFLFEYFSETQRNKGNFPGRFSGRQFSNSRSEMNVSTLELGDSALYLCASSFTSVLETQYFGPGTRLLVL.

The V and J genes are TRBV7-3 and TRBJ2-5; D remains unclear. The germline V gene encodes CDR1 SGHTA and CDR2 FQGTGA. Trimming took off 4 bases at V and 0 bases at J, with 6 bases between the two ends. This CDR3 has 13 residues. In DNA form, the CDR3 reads TGTGCCAGCAGCTCCCAGTACCAAGAGACCCAGTACTTC. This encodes CASSSQYQETQYF.

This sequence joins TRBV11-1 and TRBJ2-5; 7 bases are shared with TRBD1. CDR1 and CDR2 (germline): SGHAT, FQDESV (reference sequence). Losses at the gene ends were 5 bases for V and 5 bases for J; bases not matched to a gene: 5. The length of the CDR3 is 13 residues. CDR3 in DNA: TGTGCCAGCAGCCGGGGACAGTACGAGACCCAGTACTTC. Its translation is CASSRGQYETQYF.

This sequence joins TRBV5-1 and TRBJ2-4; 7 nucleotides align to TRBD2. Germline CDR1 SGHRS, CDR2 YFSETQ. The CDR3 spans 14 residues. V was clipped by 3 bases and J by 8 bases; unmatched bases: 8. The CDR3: CASSSGREGDIQYF. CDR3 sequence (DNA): TGCGCCAGCAGCTCAGGGAGGGAGGGAGACATTCAGTACTTC. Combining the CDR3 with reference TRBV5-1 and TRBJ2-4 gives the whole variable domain KAGVTQTPRYLIKTRGQQVTLSCSPISGHRSVSWYQQTPGQGLQFLFEYFSETQRNKGNFPGRFSGRQFSNSRSEMNVSTLELGDSALYLCASSSGREGDIQYFGAGTRLSVL.

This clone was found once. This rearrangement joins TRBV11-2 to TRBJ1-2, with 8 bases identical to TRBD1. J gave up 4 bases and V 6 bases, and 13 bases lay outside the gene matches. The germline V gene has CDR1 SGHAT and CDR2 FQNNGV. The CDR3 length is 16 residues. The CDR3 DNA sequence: TGTGCCAGCAGAGGGACAGGATCTCTTGGCCGCTATGGCTACACCTTC. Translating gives CASRGTGSLGRYGYTF.

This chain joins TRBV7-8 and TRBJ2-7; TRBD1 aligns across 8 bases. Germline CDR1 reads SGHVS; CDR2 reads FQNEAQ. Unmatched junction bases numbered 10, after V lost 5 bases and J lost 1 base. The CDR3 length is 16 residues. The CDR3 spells CASSPDGRQGSYEQYF. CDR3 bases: TGTGCCAGCAGCCCTGATGGGAGACAGGGGTCCTACGAGCAGTACTTC. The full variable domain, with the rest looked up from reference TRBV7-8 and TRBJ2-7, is GAGVSQSPRYKVAKRGQDVALRCDPISGHVSLFWYQQALGQGPEFLTYFQNEAQLDKSGLPSDRFFAERPEGSVSTLKIQRTQQEDSAVYLCASSPDGRQGSYEQYFGPGTRLTVT.

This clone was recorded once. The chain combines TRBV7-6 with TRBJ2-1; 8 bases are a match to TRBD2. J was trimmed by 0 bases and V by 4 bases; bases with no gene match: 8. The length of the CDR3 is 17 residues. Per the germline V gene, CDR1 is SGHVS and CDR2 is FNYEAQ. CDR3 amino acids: CASSSGLAKSSYNEQFF. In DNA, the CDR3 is TGTGCCAGCAGCTCCGGACTAGCAAAGAGCTCCTACAATGAGCAGTTCTTC.

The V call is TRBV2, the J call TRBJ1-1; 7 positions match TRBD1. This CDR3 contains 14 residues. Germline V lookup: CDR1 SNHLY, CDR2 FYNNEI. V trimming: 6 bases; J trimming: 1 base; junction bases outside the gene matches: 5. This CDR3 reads CASSADRANTEAFF. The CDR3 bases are TGTGCCAGCAGCGCCGACAGGGCGAACACTGAAGCTTTCTTT.

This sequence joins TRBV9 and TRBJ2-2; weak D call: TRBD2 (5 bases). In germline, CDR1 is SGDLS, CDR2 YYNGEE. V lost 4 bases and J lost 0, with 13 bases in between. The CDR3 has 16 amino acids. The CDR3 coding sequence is TGTGCCAGCAGCCCTCGAGGAGGAACGAACACCGGGGAGCTGTTTTTT. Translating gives CASSPRGGTNTGELFF.

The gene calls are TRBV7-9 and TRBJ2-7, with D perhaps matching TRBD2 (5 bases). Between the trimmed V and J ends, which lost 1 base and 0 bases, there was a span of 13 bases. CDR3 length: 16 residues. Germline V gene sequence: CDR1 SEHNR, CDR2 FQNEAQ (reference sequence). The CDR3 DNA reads TGTGCCAGCAGCTTAGATGCTAGCTTAAGCTCCTACGAGCAGTACTTC. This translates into CASSLDASLSSYEQYF.

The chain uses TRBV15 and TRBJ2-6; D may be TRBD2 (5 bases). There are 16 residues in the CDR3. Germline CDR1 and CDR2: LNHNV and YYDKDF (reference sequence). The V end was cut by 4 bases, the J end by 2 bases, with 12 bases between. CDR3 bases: TGTGCCACCAGCAAAACACTAGATCCTGGGGCCAACGTCCTGACTTTC. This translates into CATSKTLDPGANVLTF.